This T cell receptor beta chain was sequenced in a study of CD8+ T cells in alopecia areata listed by TCRdb under 2018. About the investigation overall: Skin from C3H/HeJ donors with spontaneous alopecia (roughly 6-13 months old) was grafted onto female C3H/HeJ recipients that were about 7-11 weeks old. In both human patients and the C3H/HeJ mouse model, the study applied high-throughput TCRbeta sequencing to look at T cell clonal expansion in alopecia areata. On the human side, TCRbeta sequencing was run on scalp tissue and on sorted CD4+ and CD8+ peripheral blood T cells from healthy controls and from alopecia areata patients with either patchy or totalis/universalis disease. Clonality in the scalp was compared among normal scalp (n=4), patchy alopecia areata scalp (n=8), and alopecia totalis/universalis scalp (n=8). RNA came from the PAXgene miRNA kit for fixed scalp, the miRNeasy kit for PBMCs, and the RNeasy kit for mouse skin. TCRbeta CDR3 regions were amplified by immunoSEQ multiplex PCR using 35 Vbeta forward and 13 Jbeta reverse primers.

Note on this clone: The specificity of this receptor is unknown. This receptor came from a mouse, so its gene names and germline sequences are mouse ones too. Sequencing ends 4 residues short of the CDR3 end; the germline J gene provides the rest. Other DNA sequences of this sample code for an identical CDR3.

CDR1 and CDR2 (NNHDY, SYVADS) derive from the germline V gene. V trim: 4 bases; J trim: 3 bases; unmatched bases: 4. Measured from the cysteine to the phenylalanine, the CDR3 is 13 residues long. The DNA covers only part of the CDR3, 27 bases in frame from base 1. Overall study outcomes, separate from this receptor: Scalp TCR repertoire analysis is complicated because resident alphabeta T cells in normal human skin are also sequenced, whereas mouse skin is dominated by gammadelta T cells. Compared with normal scalp, lesional scalp had higher clonality and more expanded CD8+ clones, particularly in alopecia totalis/universalis, a pattern that suggests antigenic drive. Shared TCR sequences between patients were less evident than in mice, which may be partly attributable to HLA diversity in the patient population.

Library preparation was by the immunoSEQ multiplex PCR assay. For TCR sequencing, RNA was extracted from every sample and reverse transcribed into cDNA to serve as template. SuperScript III was used to make first-strand cDNA, primed with a 2:1 mix of oligo-dT and random hexamers. A synthetic immune receptor repertoire was used to measure amplification bias, and any remaining bias was corrected computationally. Sequencing of the libraries was done on Illumina HiSeq with 60 bp reads that cover the CDR3, reading from J toward V. The study's own analysis went as follows. Raw reads were preprocessed to remove errors, and CDR3 was defined according to IMGT conventions as the region from the conserved cysteine to phenylalanine. Clonality was calculated as 1 minus Shannon entropy normalized by log2 of the number of productive unique TCRs. Scalp TCRbeta sequences were cross-referenced with sorted blood CD4 and CD8 repertoires so that the CD4 or CD8 identity of scalp clones could be inferred. The source is immuneACCESS, and TCRdb retained only in-frame sequences with V and J called. Part of the clones is not carried over; for the studies checked, unresolved V genes explain less than half of this, and the remainder is unexplained. The V and J calls and clone size come from that table; D and trimming were worked out from the DNA. This sample was tabulated with about 120,000 clones, among which there are no singletons. The ten largest clones take up about 18% of the sample.

The rearranged segments are TRBV13-3 and TRBJ2-7, and 7 junctional nucleotides match TRBD1. The source of this sequence is a C3H/HeJ mouse with alopecia areata. Mice of this strain carry the MHC haplotype H2-k. Sequencing used lesional skin. The sequenced CDR3 bases are TGTGCCAGCAGTCCTAGGGACAGCTAT. Translated, it gives CASSPRDSY. The full-length CDR3 reads as CASSPRDSYEQYF.